This T cell receptor beta chain originates from a study of identical twins. Findings of the study overall: Within cord blood, abundant beta clonotypes carried fewer insertions, but memory repertoires showed no such trend. Invariant cells of the MAIT and iNKT types might have partly distorted the zero-insertion analyses.

V shed 1 base and J shed 5 bases, with 14 bases lying between them. The CDR3 consists of 16 residues. Per the germline V gene, CDR1 is SGHTA and CDR2 is FQGNSA. Via MiXCR, TCRdb re-called the 5' RACE reads, giving one row per CDR3 protein. The table includes about 340,000 distinct CDR3 sequences, roughly 10% detected once. This clonotype came up many times. Its cognate antigen is unknown. The sample comprised naive T cells sorted from blood. This receptor was identified in a woman aged 45-60 years in good health. The rearrangement links TRBV7-2 to TRBJ1-4; tentatively, D is TRBD1 (5 bases). The CDR3 spells CASSLVPGRENEKLFF. CDR3 DNA: TGTGCCAGCAGCTTAGTTCCGGGACGGGAGAATGAAAAACTGTTTTTT.